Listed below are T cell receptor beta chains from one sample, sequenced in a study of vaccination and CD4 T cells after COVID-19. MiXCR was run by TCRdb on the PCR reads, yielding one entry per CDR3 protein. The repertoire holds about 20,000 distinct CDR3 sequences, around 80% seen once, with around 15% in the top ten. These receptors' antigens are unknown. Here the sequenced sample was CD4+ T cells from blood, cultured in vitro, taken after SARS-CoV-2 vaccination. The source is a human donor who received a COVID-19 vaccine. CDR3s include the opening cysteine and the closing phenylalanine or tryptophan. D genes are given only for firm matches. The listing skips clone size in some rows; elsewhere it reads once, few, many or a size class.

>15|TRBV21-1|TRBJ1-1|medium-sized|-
CASSPRKGGPTEAFF
TGTGCCAGCAGCCCTCGAAAGGGGGGCCCCACTGAAGCTTTCTTT
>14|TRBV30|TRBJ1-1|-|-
CAWRRTGKNTEAFF
TGTGCCTGGAGGCGGACGGGAAAGAACACTGAAGCTTTCTTT
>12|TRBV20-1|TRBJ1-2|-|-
CSARTMTGGYTF
TGCAGTGCTAGGACAATGACAGGTGGCTACACCTTC
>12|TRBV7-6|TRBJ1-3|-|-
CASSLSRTTIYF
TGTGCCAGCAGCTTATCGCGGACGACCATATATTTT
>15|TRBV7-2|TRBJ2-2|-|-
CASSASQGNTGELFF
TGTGCCAGCAGCGCATCACAGGGGAACACCGGGGAGCTGTTTTTT
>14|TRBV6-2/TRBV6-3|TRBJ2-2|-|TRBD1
CATEQGALTGELFF
TGTGCCACCGAACAGGGGGCACTCACCGGGGAGCTGTTTTTT
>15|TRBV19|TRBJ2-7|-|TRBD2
CASSRVAGGPKEQYF
TGTGCCAGTAGTAGGGTAGCGGGGGGGCCGAAGGAGCAGTACTTC
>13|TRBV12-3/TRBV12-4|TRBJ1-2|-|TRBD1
CASSGGFSGQGYF
TGTGCCAGCAGTGGCGGGTTTTCGGGACAGGGATACTTC
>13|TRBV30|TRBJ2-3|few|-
CAWGAGLADTQYF
TGTGCCTGGGGAGCGGGTTTGGCAGATACGCAGTATTTT
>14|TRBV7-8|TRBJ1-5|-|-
CASSLGGDGQPQHF
TGTGCCAGCAGCTTAGGAGGGGACGGTCAGCCCCAGCATTTT
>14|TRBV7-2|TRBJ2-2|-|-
CASKGTYNTGELFF
TGTGCCAGCAAGGGGACCTACAACACCGGGGAGCTGTTTTTT
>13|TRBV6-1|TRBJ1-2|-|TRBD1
CASSADRNYGYTF
TGTGCCAGCAGTGCGGACAGGAACTATGGCTACACCTTC
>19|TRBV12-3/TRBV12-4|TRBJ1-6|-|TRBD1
CASSFLSIIRDRHNSPLHF
TGTGCCAGCAGTTTCCTCTCTATCATCCGGGACAGACATAATTCACCCCTCCACTTT
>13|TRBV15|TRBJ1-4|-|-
CATSTGLSEKLFF
TGTGCCACCAGCACCGGGTTGAGCGAAAAACTGTTTTTT
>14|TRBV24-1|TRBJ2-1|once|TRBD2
CATGVGASGNEQFF
TGTGCCACTGGGGTCGGGGCTAGCGGCAATGAGCAGTTCTTC
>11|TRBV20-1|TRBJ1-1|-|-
CSARSNTEAFF
TGCAGTGCAAGATCTAACACTGAAGCTTTCTTT
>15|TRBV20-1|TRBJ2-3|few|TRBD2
CSVRATSGGTDTQYF
TGCAGTGTTCGAGCGACTAGCGGGGGCACAGATACGCAGTATTTT
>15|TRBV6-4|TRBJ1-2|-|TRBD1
CASSGGTGGGYGYTF
TGTGCCAGCAGTGGCGGGACAGGGGGCGGCTATGGCTACACCTTC
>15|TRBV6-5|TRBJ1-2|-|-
CASSYLSTFNYGYTF
TGTGCCAGCAGTTACCTCTCAACTTTTAACTATGGCTACACCTTC
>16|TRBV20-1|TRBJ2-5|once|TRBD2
CSASLASGGDQETQYF
TGCAGTGCTAGTCTGGCTAGCGGGGGAGACCAAGAGACCCAGTACTTC
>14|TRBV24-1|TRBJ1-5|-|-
CATSEGTFDQPQHF
TGTGCCACCAGTGAAGGGACGTTCGATCAGCCCCAGCATTTT
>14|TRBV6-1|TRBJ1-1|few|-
CASSGSSGVTEAFF
TGTGCCAGCAGTGGGTCATCGGGCGTCACTGAAGCTTTCTTT
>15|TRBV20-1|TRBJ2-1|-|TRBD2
CSASTSGSSYNEQFF
TGCAGTGCTAGTACTAGCGGGAGCTCCTACAATGAGCAGTTCTTC
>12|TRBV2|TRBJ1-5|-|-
CASSEALRVQHF
TGTGCCAGCAGTGAAGCTCTGAGGGTCCAGCATTTT
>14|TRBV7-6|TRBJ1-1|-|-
CASSLPGALTEAFF
TGTGCCAGCAGCTTACCAGGGGCCCTCACTGAAGCTTTCTTT
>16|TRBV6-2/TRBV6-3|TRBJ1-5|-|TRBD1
CASSDPGQGKNQPQHF
TGTGCCAGCAGCGACCCGGGACAGGGGAAAAATCAGCCCCAGCATTTT
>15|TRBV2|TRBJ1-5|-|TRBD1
CASRNDRGSNQPQHF
TGTGCCAGCAGGAATGACAGGGGGAGCAATCAGCCCCAGCATTTT
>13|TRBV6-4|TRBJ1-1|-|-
CASRSHSGTEAFF
TGTGCCAGCAGGTCCCACTCGGGGACTGAAGCTTTCTTT
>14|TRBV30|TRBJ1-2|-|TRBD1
CAWGRDRGFYGYTF
TGTGCCTGGGGTCGGGACAGAGGATTCTATGGCTACACCTTC
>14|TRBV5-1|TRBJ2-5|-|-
CASSMDGTQETQYF
TGCGCCAGCAGCATGGACGGAACTCAAGAGACCCAGTACTTC
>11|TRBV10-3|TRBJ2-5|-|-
CATLGQETQYF
TGTGCCACCCTGGGGCAAGAGACCCAGTACTTC
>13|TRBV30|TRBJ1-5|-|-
CAWSVHSNQPQHF
TGTGCCTGGAGTGTACATAGCAATCAGCCCCAGCATTTT
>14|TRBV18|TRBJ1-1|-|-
CASSWGTKNTEAFF
TGTGCCAGCTCCTGGGGAACAAAGAACACTGAAGCTTTCTTT
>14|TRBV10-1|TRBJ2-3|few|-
CASSESTEADTQYF
TGCGCCAGCAGTGAGAGTACAGAAGCAGATACGCAGTATTTT
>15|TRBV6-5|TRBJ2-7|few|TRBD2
CASSYGTSGFYEQYF
TGTGCCAGCAGTTACGGGACTAGCGGGTTCTACGAGCAGTACTTC
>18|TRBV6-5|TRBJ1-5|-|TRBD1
CASSSRGQGLLSNQPQHF
TGTGCCAGCAGTTCACGGGGACAGGGCTTACTAAGCAATCAGCCCCAGCATTTT
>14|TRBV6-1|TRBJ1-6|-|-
CASRRSSRDSPLHF
TGTGCCAGCCGCCGCTCATCGAGAGATTCACCCCTCCACTTT
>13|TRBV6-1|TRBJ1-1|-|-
CASNLVRNTEAFF
TGTGCCAGCAATCTGGTCCGGAACACTGAAGCTTTCTTT
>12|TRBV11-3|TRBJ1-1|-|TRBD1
CASSLNRGEAFF
TGTGCCAGCAGCTTGAACAGGGGTGAAGCTTTCTTT
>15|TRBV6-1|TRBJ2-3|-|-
CASSKQGRSTDTQYF
TGTGCCAGCAGTAAACAGGGACGGAGCACAGATACGCAGTATTTT